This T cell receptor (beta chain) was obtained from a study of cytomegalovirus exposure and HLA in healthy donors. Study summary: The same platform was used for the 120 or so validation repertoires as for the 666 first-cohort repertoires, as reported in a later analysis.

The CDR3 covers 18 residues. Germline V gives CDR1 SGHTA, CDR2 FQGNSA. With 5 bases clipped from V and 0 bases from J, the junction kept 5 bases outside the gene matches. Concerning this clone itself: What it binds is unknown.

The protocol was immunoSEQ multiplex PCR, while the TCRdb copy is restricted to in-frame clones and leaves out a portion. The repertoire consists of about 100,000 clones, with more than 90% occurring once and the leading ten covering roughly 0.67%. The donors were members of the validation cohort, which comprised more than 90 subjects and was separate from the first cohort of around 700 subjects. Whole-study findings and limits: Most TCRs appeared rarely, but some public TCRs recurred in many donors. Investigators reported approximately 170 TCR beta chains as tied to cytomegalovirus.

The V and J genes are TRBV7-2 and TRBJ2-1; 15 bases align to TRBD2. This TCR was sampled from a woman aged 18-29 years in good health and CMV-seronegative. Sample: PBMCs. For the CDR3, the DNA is TGTGCCAGCAGCCCCGGGACTAGCGGGGGGAGCTCCTACAATGAGCAGTTCTTC. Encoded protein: CASSPGTSGGSSYNEQFF.